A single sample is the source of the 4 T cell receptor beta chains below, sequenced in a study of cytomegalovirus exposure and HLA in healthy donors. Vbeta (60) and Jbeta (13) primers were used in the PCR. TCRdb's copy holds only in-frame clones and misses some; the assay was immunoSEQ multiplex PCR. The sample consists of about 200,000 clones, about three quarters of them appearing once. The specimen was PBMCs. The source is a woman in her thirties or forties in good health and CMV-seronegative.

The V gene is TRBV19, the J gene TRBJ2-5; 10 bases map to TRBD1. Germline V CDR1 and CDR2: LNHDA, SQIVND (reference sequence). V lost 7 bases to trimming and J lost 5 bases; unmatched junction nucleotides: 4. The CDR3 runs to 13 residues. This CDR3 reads CASNPGQGETQYF. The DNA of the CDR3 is TGTGCCAGTAACCCGGGACAGGGGGAGACCCAGTACTTC.

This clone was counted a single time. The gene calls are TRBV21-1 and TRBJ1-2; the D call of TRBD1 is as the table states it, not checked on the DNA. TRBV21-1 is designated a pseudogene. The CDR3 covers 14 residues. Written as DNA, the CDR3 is TGTGCCAGCAGCTTCCAAGACAGGTTCTATGGCTACACCTTC. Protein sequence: CASSFQDRFYGYTF.

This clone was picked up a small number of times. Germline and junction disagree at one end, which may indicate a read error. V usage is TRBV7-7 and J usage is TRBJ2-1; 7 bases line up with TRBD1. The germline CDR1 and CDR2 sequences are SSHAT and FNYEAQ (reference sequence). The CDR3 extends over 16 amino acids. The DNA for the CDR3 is TGTGCTAGCAGCCCCGACAGGGAAGGATGGTACAATGAGCAGTTCTTC. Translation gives CASSPDREGWYNEQFF.

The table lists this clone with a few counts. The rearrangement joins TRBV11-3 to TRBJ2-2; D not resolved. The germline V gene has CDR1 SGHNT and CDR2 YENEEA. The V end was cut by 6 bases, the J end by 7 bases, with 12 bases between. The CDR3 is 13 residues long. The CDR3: CASSFQELGELFF. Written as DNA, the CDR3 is TGTGCCAGCAGTTTCCAGGAACTCGGGGAGCTGTTTTTT.